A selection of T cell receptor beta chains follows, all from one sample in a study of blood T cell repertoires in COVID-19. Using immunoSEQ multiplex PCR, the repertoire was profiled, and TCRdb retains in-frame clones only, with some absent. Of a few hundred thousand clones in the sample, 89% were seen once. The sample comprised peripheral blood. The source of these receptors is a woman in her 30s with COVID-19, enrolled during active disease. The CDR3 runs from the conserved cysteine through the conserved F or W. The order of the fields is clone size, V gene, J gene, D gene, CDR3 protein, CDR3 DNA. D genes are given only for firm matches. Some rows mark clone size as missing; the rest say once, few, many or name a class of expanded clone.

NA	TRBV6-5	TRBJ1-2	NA	CASSYSFPDRANGYTF	TGTGCCAGCAGTTACTCTTTCCCGGACAGAGCAAATGGCTACACCTTC
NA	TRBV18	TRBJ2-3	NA	CASSRQDSTDTQYF	TGTGCCAGCTCACGACAGGATAGCACAGATACGCAGTATTTT
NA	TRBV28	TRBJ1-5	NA	CASSTTGPGQPQHF	TGTGCCAGCAGTACTACAGGCCCCGGGCAGCCCCAGCATTTT
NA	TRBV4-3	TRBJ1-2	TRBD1	CASSAKSGGASYGYTF	TGCGCCAGCAGCGCCAAATCAGGGGGCGCATCATATGGCTACACCTTC
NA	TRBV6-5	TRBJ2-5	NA	CASSLDRSGIKTQYF	TGTGCCAGCAGTTTAGACAGGTCTGGGATAAAGACCCAGTACTTC
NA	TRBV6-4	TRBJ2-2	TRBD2	CASSDSASGNTGELFF	TGTGCCAGCAGTGACTCGGCTAGCGGTAACACCGGGGAGCTGTTTTTT
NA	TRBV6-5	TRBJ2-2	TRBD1	CASSGQAGELFF	TGTGCCAGCAGCGGACAGGCCGGGGAGCTGTTTTTT
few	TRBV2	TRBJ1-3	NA	CASSLTVSGNTIYF	TGTGCCAGCAGTTTGACAGTCTCTGGAAACACCATATATTTT
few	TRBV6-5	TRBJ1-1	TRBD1	CASSPGTAMNTEAFF	TGTGCCAGCAGTCCCGGGACAGCAATGAACACTGAAGCTTTCTTT
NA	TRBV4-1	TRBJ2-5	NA	CASSQEPLEDETQYF	TGCGCCAGCAGCCAAGAGCCCCTAGAAGATGAGACCCAGTACTTC
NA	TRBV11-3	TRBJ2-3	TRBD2	CASSSPTSGASTDTQYF	TGTGCCAGCAGCTCCCCGACTAGCGGAGCTAGCACAGATACGCAGTATTTT
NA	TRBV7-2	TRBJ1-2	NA	CASSPRWGVVNGYTF	TGTGCCAGCAGCCCCCGCTGGGGAGTGGTTAATGGCTACACCTTC
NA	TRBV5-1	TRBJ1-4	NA	CASSFSSSTDEKLFF	TGCGCCAGCAGCTTTTCCTCATCCACAGATGAAAAACTGTTTTTT
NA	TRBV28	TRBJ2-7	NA	CASSLSSGHPNPYEQYF	TGTGCCAGCAGTTTATCATCAGGGCACCCGAACCCCTACGAGCAGTACTTC
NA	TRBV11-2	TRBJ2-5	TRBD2	CASSLIPSGGTYQETQYF	TGTGCCAGCAGCTTAATTCCCAGCGGGGGGACGTACCAAGAGACCCAGTACTTC
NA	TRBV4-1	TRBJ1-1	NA	CASSPFTGRANTEAFF	TGCGCCAGCAGCCCCTTTACAGGGCGGGCGAACACTGAAGCTTTCTTT
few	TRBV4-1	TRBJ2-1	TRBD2	CASSQDAGRGNEQFF	TGCGCCAGCAGCCAAGATGCCGGGAGGGGGAATGAGCAGTTCTTC
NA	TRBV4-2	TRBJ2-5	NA	CASSQMSHGQEYQETQYF	TGTGCCAGCAGCCAGATGAGTCATGGACAAGAGTACCAAGAGACCCAGTACTTC
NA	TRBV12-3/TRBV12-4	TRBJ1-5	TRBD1	CASSSGGYQPQHF	TGTGCCAGCAGTTCAGGGGGGTATCAGCCCCAGCATTTT
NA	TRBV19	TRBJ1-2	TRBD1	CASRGREGQTHTF	TGTGCCAGTAGAGGTCGGGAGGGACAGACCCACACCTTC
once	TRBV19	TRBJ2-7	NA	CASSGAGNSAYEQYF	TGTGCCAGTAGCGGTGCCGGGAATTCGGCCTACGAGCAGTACTTC
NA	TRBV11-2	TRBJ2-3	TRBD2	CASTPLAGGPRDTQYF	TGTGCCAGCACTCCCCTAGCGGGAGGGCCACGAGATACGCAGTATTTT
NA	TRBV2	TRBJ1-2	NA	CASSYLGGYTF	TGTGCCAGCAGTTATCTCGGGGGCTACACCTTC
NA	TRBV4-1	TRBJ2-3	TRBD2	CASSQRRLAGSTDTQYF	TGCGCCAGCAGCCAACGGCGACTAGCGGGAAGCACAGATACGCAGTATTTT